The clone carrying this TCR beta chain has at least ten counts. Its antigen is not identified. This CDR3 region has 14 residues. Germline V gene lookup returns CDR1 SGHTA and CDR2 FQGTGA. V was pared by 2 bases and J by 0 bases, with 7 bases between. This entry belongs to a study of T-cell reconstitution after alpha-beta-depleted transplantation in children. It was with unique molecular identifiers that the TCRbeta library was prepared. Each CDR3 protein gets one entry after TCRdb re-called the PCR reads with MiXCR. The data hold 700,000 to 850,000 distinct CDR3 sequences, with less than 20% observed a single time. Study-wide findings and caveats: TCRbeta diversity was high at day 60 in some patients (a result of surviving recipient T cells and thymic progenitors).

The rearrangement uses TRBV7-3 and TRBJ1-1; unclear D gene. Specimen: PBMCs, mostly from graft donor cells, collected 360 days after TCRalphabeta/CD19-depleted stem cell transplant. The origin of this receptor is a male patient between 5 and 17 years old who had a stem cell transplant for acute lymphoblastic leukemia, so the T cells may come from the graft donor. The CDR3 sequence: CASSLVGMNTEAFF. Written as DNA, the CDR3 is TGTGCCAGCAGCTTAGTAGGAATGAACACTGAAGCTTTCTTT.